The clone carrying this T cell receptor (beta chain) was seen a few times. Antigen unknown. The TCRbeta library was prepared with unique molecular identifiers. TCRdb reprocessed the PCR reads via MiXCR and lists one record per CDR3 protein. The sample contains about 420,000 distinct CDR3 sequences, roughly 16% of which appear only once. These data are taken from a study of T-cell reconstitution after alpha-beta-depleted transplantation in children. Points from the study as a whole: T-cell counts and diversity at one year post-transplant came mainly from newly produced T cells. Surviving recipient T cells and thymic progenitors produced the high day-60 TCRbeta diversity seen in some patients. There were reportedly several hundred expanded graft clones from which alpha-beta T cells came about two months after transplant.

This CDR3 spans 16 amino acids. Germline CDR1 is MGHRA and CDR2 is YSYEKL. Trimming shortened V by 2 bases and J by 1 base, and 14 bases separated the two germline ends. The chain carries TRBV4-1 and TRBJ2-5; tentative D call: TRBD2 (5 bases). The source was PBMCs, mostly from graft donor cells, collected 360 days after TCRalphabeta/CD19-depleted stem cell transplant. The source is a boy in the first two years of life who had a stem cell transplant for Wiskott-Aldrich syndrome, so the T cells may come from the graft donor. CDR3 in DNA: TGCGCCAGCAGCCAACCAGGACTCTTCCCCCAAGAGACCCAGTACTTC. Residues: CASSQPGLFPQETQYF.